A single sample is the source of the 2 T cell receptor beta chains below, sequenced in a study of persistence of HIV-infected CD4 T cells. The stimulus was an HIV-1 Gag 15-mer peptide pool, roughly 1 ug/peptide/mL. Sorting selected CD4+ T cells upregulating both CD40 ligand and CD69. Sequencing used immunoSEQ version 4 in survey mode. Sequencing used immunoSEQ multiplex PCR; TCRdb keeps in-frame clones, though not all of them. The sample holds some 9,200 clones, about four fifths seen once. For these TCRs, the target antigens are not known. The input for sequencing was CD4+ T cells sorted from PBMCs after approximately 20-hour stimulation, taken from a patient who received antiretroviral therapy. All receptors derive from an adult woman with HIV who was CMV-seropositive.

This clone was picked up one time. The rearrangement joins TRBV19 to TRBJ1-4; no reliable D call. The CDR3 has 14 residues. CDR1 and CDR2 (germline): LNHDA, SQIVND (reference sequence). V lost 5 bases to trimming and J lost 0 bases, with 7 bases between them. In DNA form, the CDR3 reads TGTGCCAGTAGTTATTCCGCAACTAATGAAAAACTGTTTTTT. Amino acids: CASSYSATNEKLFF.

The chain links TRBV2 to TRBJ2-5; 7 bases line up with TRBD1. The CDR3 is 15 residues long. J lost 0 bases, V lost 6 bases, and 7 bases had no gene match. CDR1 is SNHLY and CDR2 is FYNNEI in the germline V gene. CDR3 DNA sequence: TGTGCCAGCAGGGCTACAGGGGCGTACCAAGAGACCCAGTACTTC. Translated: CASRATGAYQETQYF.